This entry lists 2 T cell receptor beta chains sequenced from one sample in a study of long-term antiretroviral therapy in people with HIV. Survey-level immunoSEQ v3.0 assays were run. Method: immunoSEQ multiplex PCR; TCRdb's copy keeps in-frame clones and lacks some. Of about 17,000 clones in the sample, under 85% were seen once. The source was unsorted PBMCs, collected 2.1 to 2.2 years before starting antiretroviral therapy. These receptor sequences come from a man between 25 and 39 years old with HIV.

This rearrangement joins TRBV11-1 to TRBJ1-1, with 9 bases aligning to TRBD1. V shed 7 bases, J shed 1 base, and the junction held 4 bases outside the gene matches. In germline, CDR1 is SGHAT, CDR2 FQDESV (reference sequence). The CDR3 sequence is 14 residues long. CDR3 DNA sequence: TGTGCCAGCACCCGACAGGGGGGGAACACTGAAGCTTTCTTT. Protein sequence: CASTRQGGNTEAFF.

CDR3 DNA sequence: TGTGCCAGCAGTGTCGGACTAGGGAGCTTTTTCAGGGAGCAGTTCTTC. Protein: CASSVGLGSFFREQFF. The chain links TRBV27 to TRBJ2-1; 7 bases align to TRBD2. The germline V gene encodes CDR1 MNHEY and CDR2 SMNVEV (reference sequence). V shed 5 bases and J 10 bases; nucleotides not matched to a gene: 17. CDR3 size: 16 residues.